This T cell receptor (beta chain) stems from a study of blood T cells in healthy people across ages. About the study: Capture via template switching afforded approximately one barcoded beta molecule per two T cells.

CDR3 length: 15 residues. Primed by a sample-barcoded 5' primer and a J-beta primer mix, a second PCR proceeded for roughly 6 to 12 cycles. All samples yielded 2.5 million or more CDR3-containing paired-end reads. From the 5' RACE reads, TCRdb called clonotypes with MiXCR, one entry per CDR3 protein. Of around 1,000,000 distinct CDR3 sequences in the sample, approximately 25% are singletons; the top ten hold approximately 0.75%. This clonotype was recorded a few times. These data also formed part of another study, on T cells of mothers and their children. That study adds: There were over 8 million TCR beta CDR3 reads from each mother and several million from each child.

The sequenced sample consisted of blood. This sequence joins TRBV21-1 and TRBJ2-2; TRBD1, the table's D call, was not compared with the DNA. TRBV21-1 is given as a pseudogene. This receptor was obtained from a girl aged 2-9 years in good health. CDR3 in amino acids: CASRGGQVNTGELFF. The CDR3 DNA reads TGTGCCAGCAGAGGCGGACAGGTTAACACCGGGGAGCTGTTTTTT.